These 32 T cell receptor beta chains originate from one sample sequenced in a study of cytomegalovirus exposure and HLA in healthy donors (dated by TCRdb to 2016 to 2017). The library relied on the immunoSEQ multiplex PCR assay. Not all clones reach the TCRdb copy of this immuneACCESS table, which keeps in-frame sequences only. Checked studies attribute under half of the gap to unresolved V genes and leave the rest unexplained. For this sample there are about 130,000 clones; roughly 87% appear just once. The ten top clones hold around 1.3% of the sample. Sequenced material: PBMCs. The source is a woman under 30 in good health and CMV-seronegative.

The rearrangement links TRBV4-1 to TRBJ1-5, with TRBD1 matching 9 bases. The CDR3 extends over 17 amino acids. CDR1 is MGHRA, CDR2 YSYEKL, per germline. After removal of 3 bases from V and 6 bases from J, the junction contained 12 bases not matched to a gene. The CDR3 DNA follows: TGCGCCAGCAGCCAGGGGTCGACAGGGGGATTTATTCAGCCCCAGCATTTT. Protein: CASSQGSTGGFIQPQHF.

The V gene is TRBV28, the J gene TRBJ1-1, with D tentatively TRBD1 (5 bases). Per the germline V gene, CDR1 is MDHEN and CDR2 is SYDVKM. Trimming took 5 bases from V and 0 from J, leaving 10 bases between them. The CDR3 totals 14 residues. In nucleotides, the CDR3 is TGTGCCAGCAGTCAAAGACAGATGAACACTGAAGCTTTCTTT. The encoded protein is CASSQRQMNTEAFF.

Points on this clone: In the same sample, other DNA sequences code for this CDR3. The chain couples TRBV5-1 to TRBJ2-5; D might be TRBD2 (6 bases). In germline, CDR1 is SGHRS, CDR2 YFSETQ. Trimming left V 0 bases short and J 4 bases short, with 7 bases between. The CDR3 has 13 amino acids. In DNA form, the CDR3 reads TGCGCCAGCAGCTTGGTGGGGGGAGAGACCCAGTACTTC. Translating gives CASSLVGGETQYF.

The rearrangement uses TRBV9 and TRBJ2-3, with TRBD2 matching 11 bases. J was trimmed by 9 bases and V by 6 bases; bases with no gene match: 12. Per the germline V gene, CDR1 is SGDLS and CDR2 is YYNGEE. The CDR3 spans 15 residues. CDR3 coding DNA: TGTGCCAGCACCCCGGATAGCGGGGGGGCTCGGACGCAGTATTTT. Translating gives CASTPDSGGARTQYF.

J is TRBJ2-7 and V is TRBV5-4; 11 bases align to TRBD2. The germline V gene encodes CDR1 SGHNT and CDR2 YYREEE (reference sequence). There are 16 residues in the CDR3. The junction had 2 bases not matched to a gene; V was cut back by 0 bases and J by 0 bases. Written as DNA, the CDR3 is TGTGCCAGCAGCTTGGGACTAGCGGGGAGCTCCTACGAGCAGTACTTC. Translating it yields CASSLGLAGSSYEQYF.

The rearrangement joins TRBV2 to TRBJ2-5; 9 nucleotides line up with TRBD1. With V trimmed by 5 bases and J by 0 bases, 10 bases remained unmatched. Per the germline V gene, CDR1 is SNHLY and CDR2 is FYNNEI. The CDR3 is 17 residues long. The CDR3 sequence is CASSRSPGTGYQETQYF. CDR3 nucleotides: TGTGCCAGCAGTAGAAGCCCCGGGACAGGGTACCAAGAGACCCAGTACTTC. Full variable domain (remainder filled in from reference TRBV2 and TRBJ2-5): EPEVTQTPSHQVTQMGQEVILRCVPISNHLYFYWYRQILGQKVEFLVSFYNNEISEKSEIFDDQFSVERPDGSNFTLKIRSTKLEDSAMYFCASSRSPGTGYQETQYFGPGTRLLVL.

V usage is TRBV18 and J usage is TRBJ2-7; 7 nucleotides agree with TRBD2. V gave up 0 bases and J gave up 3 bases; unmatched junction bases: 5. The CDR3 is 15 residues long. Germline-derived CDR1 and CDR2 are KGHSH and LQKENI. The CDR3 region is CASSPPGGEGYEQYF. The CDR3 DNA reads as TGTGCCAGCTCACCACCTGGAGGGGAGGGCTACGAGCAGTACTTC.

The chain recombines TRBV6-5 with TRBJ2-5, with 8 bases fitting TRBD1. Trimming cost V 4 bases and J 5 bases; bases outside gene matches: 9. From germline, CDR1 is MNHEY and CDR2 SVGAGI. The CDR3 sequence is 15 residues long. The CDR3 DNA sequence: TGTGCCAGCAGTTTAGGGCAGGGGGCTCGGGAGACCCAGTACTTC. The encoded protein is CASSLGQGARETQYF.

This clone was seen only once. The chain employs TRBV7-9 and TRBJ1-6; D is unclear. CDR3 size: 15 residues. V was clipped by 4 bases and J by 1 base, with 8 bases between them. In germline, CDR1 is SEHNR, CDR2 FQNEAQ (reference sequence). CDR3 loop: CASSSRGSYNSPLHF. CDR3 bases: TGTGCCAGCAGCTCCCGGGGTTCCTATAATTCACCCCTCCACTTT.

The V and J genes are TRBV28 and TRBJ1-5; a weak D match, TRBD1 (6 bases). Germline CDR1 MDHEN, CDR2 SYDVKM. The CDR3 is 13 residues long. Trimming left V 5 bases short and J 4 bases short, with 9 bases between. The CDR3 DNA reads as TGTGCCAGCAGTCGGACAGTAAATCAGCCCCAGCATTTT. Residues: CASSRTVNQPQHF.

The genes are TRBV14 and TRBJ2-4, with 7 bases that match TRBD1. Germline V lookup: CDR1 SGHDN, CDR2 FVKESK. There are 14 residues in the CDR3. J lost 3 bases, V lost 4 bases, and 3 bases had no gene match. The CDR3 region is CASSLGTVKNIQYF. CDR3 sequence (DNA): TGTGCCAGCAGCCTTGGGACAGTCAAAAACATTCAGTACTTC.

V is TRBV5-1 and J is TRBJ1-2; D is possibly TRBD1 (6 bases). CDR1 and CDR2 (germline): SGHRS, YFSETQ. V lost 1 base and J 2 bases, leaving 12 bases between the germline ends. The CDR3 contains 15 residues. The CDR3 reads CASSLFSRGNYGYTF. Written as DNA, the CDR3 is TGCGCCAGCAGCTTGTTTTCCAGGGGAAACTATGGCTACACCTTC. Supplemented by reference TRBV5-1 and TRBJ1-2, the full variable domain reads KAGVTQTPRYLIKTRGQQVTLSCSPISGHRSVSWYQQTPGQGLQFLFEYFSETQRNKGNFPGRFSGRQFSNSRSEMNVSTLELGDSALYLCASSLFSRGNYGYTFGSGTRLTVV.

The gene calls are TRBV5-4 and TRBJ2-1; D is possibly TRBD1 (5 bases). The CDR3 spans 14 residues. The germline V gene has CDR1 SGHNT and CDR2 YYREEE (reference sequence). The V end lost 1 base, the J end lost 6 bases, and 11 bases lay between the germline ends. CDR3 amino acids: CASSLTGPFNEQFF. CDR3 bases: TGTGCCAGCAGCTTGACAGGACCTTTCAATGAGCAGTTCTTC.

The rearrangement links TRBV2 to TRBJ1-1; 8 bases map to TRBD1. Germline CDR1 and CDR2: SNHLY and FYNNEI. With V trimmed by 9 bases and J by 7 bases, 10 bases remained unmatched. This CDR3 comprises 13 residues. The chain's CDR3 is CASKGQGLSEAFF. CDR3 nucleotide sequence: TGTGCCAGTAAAGGACAGGGTCTTAGTGAAGCTTTCTTT.

The chain links TRBV7-9 to TRBJ2-3; the match to TRBD2 covers 13 bases. V gave up 5 bases and J gave up 2 bases; unmatched junction bases: 7. The germline CDR1 and CDR2 sequences are SEHNR and FQNEAQ (reference sequence). The CDR3 contains 17 residues. The DNA of the CDR3 is TGTGCCAGCAGCCGCAGACTAGCGGGGGGAAACACAGATACGCAGTATTTT. The encoded protein is CASSRRLAGGNTDTQYF.

Worth noting for this clone: The junction departs from the called germline gene at one end, perhaps through a read error. V is TRBV10-2 and J is TRBJ1-2; unclear D gene. CDR1 WSHSY and CDR2 SAAADI come from the germline V gene. This CDR3 spans 12 amino acids. The CDR3 spells CASSDPGGGPLF. The CDR3 nucleotides are TGCGCCAGCAGTGATCCTGGTGGCGGGCCCCTCTTC.

J is TRBJ2-7 and V is TRBV4-1; 9 bases align to TRBD1. Germline lookup yields CDR1 MGHRA and CDR2 YSYEKL. The V gene end was trimmed by 6 bases and the J gene end by 5 bases; junction bases not matched to a gene: 17. This CDR3 is built from 17 residues. The CDR3 DNA reads TGCGCCAGCAGTCGGACACACTACCGGGACAGGGACCACGAGCAGTACTTC. Residues: CASSRTHYRDRDHEQYF.

V gene TRBV19 combines with J gene TRBJ1-2; possibly TRBD1 for D (6 bases). V was clipped by 4 bases and J by 3 bases, with 15 bases between them. The V gene's germline CDR1 is LNHDA and CDR2 SQIVND (reference sequence). The CDR3 has 15 amino acids. CDR3 sequence reads: CASSNTQGIHYGYTF. CDR3 nucleotide sequence: TGTGCCAGTAGTAATACACAGGGAATACACTATGGCTACACCTTC.

This clone came up many times. The rearrangement links TRBV7-9 to TRBJ1-4, with D possibly matching TRBD1 (6 bases). V was shortened by 7 bases and J by 5 bases, with 14 bases between the two germline ends. The germline CDR1 and CDR2 sequences are SEHNR and FQNEAQ (reference sequence). This CDR3 region has 14 residues. CDR3 DNA: TGTGCCAGCACCGCACAGGGACCGAATGAAAAACTGTTTTTT. It codes for CASTAQGPNEKLFF.

The chain uses TRBV11-2 and TRBJ1-1; unclear D gene. Trimming left V 2 bases short and J 5 bases short, with 6 bases between. Per the germline V gene, CDR1 is SGHAT and CDR2 is FQNNGV. The CDR3 runs 12 residues. The CDR3 spells CASSLIVTEAFF. The DNA of the CDR3 is TGTGCCAGCAGCTTAATAGTAACTGAAGCTTTCTTT.

This chain uses TRBV7-3 with TRBJ2-7; D is perhaps TRBD2 (7 bases). V lost 1 base and J lost 2, with 9 bases in between. Per germline, CDR1 SGHTA and CDR2 FQGTGA. The CDR3 is 14 residues long. The chain's CDR3 is CASSLMGGPYEQYF. The CDR3 DNA reads TGTGCCAGCAGCTTAATGGGGGGGCCCTACGAGCAGTACTTC.

V is TRBV2 and J is TRBJ1-2; perhaps TRBD1 as D (5 bases). The V gene's germline CDR1 is SNHLY and CDR2 FYNNEI. Trimming took 9 bases from V and 6 from J, leaving 17 bases between them. CDR3 length: 13 amino acids. CDR3 in amino acids: CAREKDKRDGYTF. The CDR3 DNA follows: TGTGCCAGAGAGAAGGACAAAAGAGATGGCTACACCTTC.

About this clone: A read error may produce the germline difference seen at one junction end. The chain uses TRBV6-1 and TRBJ1-5, with 10 bases fitting TRBD1. Germline V gives CDR1 MNHNS, CDR2 SASEGT. The CDR3 runs 14 residues. The CDR3 loop reads CASSGGGTGEETLF. CDR3 DNA: TGTGCCAGCAGCGGAGGGGGGACAGGGGAAGAAACCCTTTTT.

The gene calls are TRBV21-1 and TRBJ2-1; the table assigns TRBD2, which was not confirmed against the DNA. TRBV21-1 is shown as a pseudogene. This CDR3 region has 11 residues. The chain's CDR3 is CASKEVDEQFF. The CDR3 DNA follows: TGTGCCAGCAAGGAGGTTGATGAGCAGTTCTTC.

In nucleotides, the CDR3 is TGTGCCAGCAGTCAATCCTGGGGACTCGAAGCTTTCTTT. Amino acid sequence: CASSQSWGLEAFF. The chain has TRBV6-5 and TRBJ1-1; tentatively, D is TRBD1 (5 bases). Germline CDR1 is MNHEY and CDR2 is SVGAGI. Trimming removed 5 bases from V and 8 bases from J, with 15 bases in between. CDR3 length: 13 residues.

The rearrangement uses TRBV5-8 and TRBJ1-2; D is perhaps TRBD1 (5 bases). This CDR3 has 16 amino acids. Trimming took 4 bases from V and 3 from J, leaving 19 bases between them. CDR1 SGHTS and CDR2 YDEGEE come from the germline V gene. The CDR3 sequence is CASSPPGTRAYYGYTF. CDR3 nucleotides: TGTGCCAGCAGCCCACCGGGGACTCGTGCTTACTATGGCTACACCTTC.

This chain links TRBV5-1 with TRBJ2-7, with D perhaps TRBD2 (5 bases). V lost 6 bases, J lost 2 bases, and 15 bases lay in between. Germline V CDR1 and CDR2: SGHRS, YFSETQ. The CDR3 is 14 residues long. CDR3: CASNPGERAYEQYF. CDR3 sequence (DNA): TGCGCCAGCAACCCCGGGGAGAGAGCCTACGAGCAGTACTTC.

The chain joins TRBV27 to TRBJ1-5, with 7 nucleotides matching TRBD1. Unmatched junction bases numbered 5, after V lost 2 bases and J lost 4 bases. The CDR3 runs to 15 residues. CDR1 and CDR2 (germline): MNHEY, SMNVEV (reference sequence). The CDR3 DNA follows: TGTGCCAGCAGTTTAGTGACAGGGCCTAATCAGCCCCAGCATTTT. Translated: CASSLVTGPNQPQHF.

The table lists this clone with a count of one. The CDR3, as DNA: TGCGCCAGCAGCCAAGTTTGGGGGGTCTCCTACAATCAGCCCCAGCATTTT. This codes for CASSQVWGVSYNQPQHF. The V gene is TRBV4-1, the J gene TRBJ1-5, with D possibly matching TRBD1 (5 bases). V lost 1 base and J lost 3, with 16 bases in between. CDR3 length equals 17 residues. CDR1 is MGHRA, CDR2 YSYEKL, per germline.

CDR3: CASSFSGLQTYNEQFF. The CDR3 region has the DNA TGTGCCAGCAGCTTCAGCGGCCTGCAAACCTACAATGAGCAGTTCTTC. The J gene is TRBJ2-1, the V gene TRBV5-4; TRBD2 might be the D (5 bases). CDR3 length: 16 amino acids. Trimming took 2 bases from V and 2 from J, leaving 14 bases between them. Germline V gene sequence: CDR1 SGHNT, CDR2 YYREEE (reference sequence).

J is TRBJ1-5 and V is TRBV12-5; D might be TRBD1 (5 bases). There are 13 residues in the CDR3. Trimming cost V 5 bases and J 4 bases, with 9 bases left between them. The V gene's germline CDR1 is LGHNT and CDR2 FRNRAP. DNA for the CDR3: TGTGCTAGTGGTAAGACAGCGAATCAGCCCCAGCATTTT. It yields the protein CASGKTANQPQHF. Filled out from reference TRBV12-5 and TRBJ1-5, the complete variable domain reads DARVTQTPRHKVTEMGQEVTMRCQPILGHNTVFWYRQTMMQGLELLAYFRNRAPLDDSGMPKDRFSAEMPDATLATLKIQPSEPRDSAVYFCASGKTANQPQHFGDGTRLSIL.

The chain has TRBV18 and TRBJ2-3, with a weak D call TRBD2 (6 bases). Germline-derived CDR1 and CDR2 are KGHSH and LQKENI. The CDR3 consists of 15 residues. The V end was cut by 1 base, the J end by 1 base, with 9 bases between. CDR3 in amino acids: CASSPRREGTDTQYF. DNA for the CDR3: TGTGCCAGCTCACCACGCAGGGAGGGCACAGATACGCAGTATTTT.